This is a list of T cell receptor beta chains from one sample in a study of T cell repertoires in cytomegalovirus infection. TCRdb fed the reads into MiXCR, producing one record per CDR3 protein. Of around 260,000 distinct CDR3 sequences in the sample, 25% were seen once. What was sequenced was PBMCs. The receptors here all came from a human donor in good health (CMV status not recorded). Some clones in this sample may be carry-over from other donors' samples. The CDR3 runs from the conserved cysteine through the conserved F or W. D genes are given only for firm matches. Clone sizes are given selectively: once, few, many, or a class where the clone is expanded.

D gene: TRBD1
V gene: TRBV5-1
clone size: few
J gene: TRBJ1-4
CDR3 protein: CASTLLTGGAGEKLFF
CDR3 DNA: TGCGCCAGCACCCTTCTGACAGGGGGCGCAGGGGAAAAACTGTTTTTT

D gene: TRBD2
V gene: TRBV20-1
clone size: once
J gene: TRBJ2-1
CDR3 protein: CSAPLPSGRFSNEQFF
CDR3 DNA: TGCAGTGCCCCCCTCCCTAGCGGGAGATTTAGCAATGAGCAGTTCTTC

D gene: TRBD1
V gene: TRBV4-1
clone size: .
J gene: TRBJ2-7
CDR3 protein: CASSHELWDRGLYEQYF
CDR3 DNA: TGCGCCAGCAGCCATGAGCTTTGGGACAGGGGTCTCTACGAGCAGTACTTC

D gene: .
V gene: TRBV20-1
clone size: .
J gene: TRBJ2-2
CDR3 protein: CSARDWGGIGELFF
CDR3 DNA: TGCAGTGCTAGAGATTGGGGCGGGATCGGGGAGCTGTTTTTT

D gene: .
V gene: TRBV15
clone size: .
J gene: TRBJ1-3
CDR3 protein: CATSGAPGNTIYF
CDR3 DNA: TGTGCCACCAGCGGGGCCCCTGGAAACACCATATATTTT

D gene: .
V gene: TRBV29-1
clone size: .
J gene: TRBJ1-1
CDR3 protein: CSVSGNTEAFF
CDR3 DNA: TGCAGCGTTTCTGGGAACACTGAAGCTTTCTTT

D gene: TRBD2
V gene: TRBV18
clone size: .
J gene: TRBJ2-7
CDR3 protein: CASSPRTSTHLSSYEQYF
CDR3 DNA: TGTGCCAGCTCACCACGGACTAGTACCCACCTTAGTTCCTACGAGCAGTACTTC

D gene: .
V gene: TRBV11-2
clone size: once
J gene: TRBJ2-7
CDR3 protein: CASTFLTAKSSYEQYF
CDR3 DNA: TGTGCCAGCACCTTCTTGACGGCGAAGAGCTCCTACGAGCAGTACTTC

D gene: .
V gene: TRBV20-1
clone size: .
J gene: TRBJ1-5
CDR3 protein: CSAKTGPTITPQHF
CDR3 DNA: TGCAGTGCTAAAACGGGACCCACCATAACGCCCCAGCATTTT

D gene: TRBD2
V gene: TRBV7-2
clone size: .
J gene: TRBJ2-7
CDR3 protein: CASSWIAGSGSREQYF
CDR3 DNA: TGTGCCAGCAGCTGGATCGCGGGTAGCGGGAGCCGGGAGCAGTACTTC

D gene: .
V gene: TRBV7-2
clone size: few
J gene: TRBJ1-1
CDR3 protein: CASSPTVGLGTEAFF
CDR3 DNA: TGTGCCAGCAGCCCGACCGTGGGGTTAGGCACTGAAGCTTTCTTT

D gene: .
V gene: TRBV12-3/TRBV12-4
clone size: .
J gene: TRBJ1-2
CDR3 protein: CASSFVPRGYGYTF
CDR3 DNA: TGTGCCAGCAGTTTCGTCCCTCGGGGCTATGGCTACACCTTC

D gene: .
V gene: TRBV28
clone size: .
J gene: TRBJ2-7
CDR3 protein: CASSFAGEQYF
CDR3 DNA: TGTGCCAGCAGTTTCGCGGGAGAGCAGTACTTC

D gene: TRBD1
V gene: TRBV6-6
clone size: .
J gene: TRBJ2-7
CDR3 protein: CASSQTGQGSTYEQYF
CDR3 DNA: TGTGCCAGCAGTCAGACCGGACAGGGGTCAACCTACGAGCAGTACTTC

D gene: .
V gene: TRBV19
clone size: once
J gene: TRBJ1-1
CDR3 protein: CASNPSGFRGTEAFF
CDR3 DNA: TGTGCCAGTAACCCAAGCGGGTTCCGAGGTACTGAAGCTTTCTTT

D gene: .
V gene: TRBV29-1
clone size: .
J gene: TRBJ2-3
CDR3 protein: CSVLWRDTQYF
CDR3 DNA: TGCAGCGTCCTCTGGAGGGATACGCAGTATTTT

D gene: .
V gene: TRBV28
clone size: many
J gene: TRBJ2-5
CDR3 protein: CASSLSQETQYF
CDR3 DNA: TGTGCCAGCAGTCTGAGCCAAGAGACCCAGTACTTC

D gene: TRBD2
V gene: TRBV19
clone size: once
J gene: TRBJ2-5
CDR3 protein: CASSNVLTSGYQETQYF
CDR3 DNA: TGTGCCAGTAGTAATGTCCTAACTAGCGGTTACCAAGAGACCCAGTACTTC

D gene: TRBD2
V gene: TRBV6-6
clone size: .
J gene: TRBJ2-4
CDR3 protein: CASSFTGQMTSGVKNIQYF
CDR3 DNA: TGTGCCAGCAGTTTCACGGGACAGATGACTAGCGGGGTGAAAAACATTCAGTACTTC

D gene: .
V gene: TRBV11-2
clone size: .
J gene: TRBJ1-3
CDR3 protein: CASSYGQLFGNTIYF
CDR3 DNA: TGTGCCAGCAGTTACGGACAGCTCTTTGGAAACACCATATATTTT

D gene: TRBD1
V gene: TRBV7-8
clone size: .
J gene: TRBJ2-7
CDR3 protein: CASSTQTGGYEQYF
CDR3 DNA: TGTGCCAGCAGCACTCAAACAGGGGGCTACGAGCAGTACTTC

D gene: .
V gene: TRBV5-5
clone size: .
J gene: TRBJ2-1
CDR3 protein: CASSLAGRILAVLPYNEQFF
CDR3 DNA: TGTGCCAGCAGCTTGGCAGGCAGAATACTAGCCGTCCTGCCCTACAATGAGCAGTTCTTC

D gene: .
V gene: TRBV7-9
clone size: many
J gene: TRBJ2-5
CDR3 protein: CASTTAAGKETQYF
CDR3 DNA: TGTGCCAGCACCACGGCAGCAGGGAAAGAGACCCAGTACTTC

D gene: .
V gene: TRBV24-1
clone size: few
J gene: TRBJ2-6
CDR3 protein: CATSDPQGNAGANVLTF
CDR3 DNA: TGTGCCACCAGTGATCCGCAGGGGAACGCTGGGGCCAACGTCCTGACTTTC

D gene: TRBD1
V gene: TRBV7-7
clone size: few
J gene: TRBJ2-7
CDR3 protein: CASSLGTGFEQYF
CDR3 DNA: TGTGCTAGCAGCTTAGGGACAGGGTTCGAGCAGTACTTC

D gene: .
V gene: TRBV28
clone size: .
J gene: TRBJ1-3
CDR3 protein: CATVSSDSGNTIYF
CDR3 DNA: TGTGCCACTGTTTCCTCAGACTCTGGAAACACCATATATTTT